The 32 T cell receptor beta chains below all came from one sample that was sequenced in a study of control samples from healthy donors and cancer patients. Repertoires were generated with immunoSEQ multiplex PCR, while TCRdb's copy carries only in-frame clones and drops some. Counted here are 100,000 to 150,000 clones, over 80% occurring once; the ten biggest clones make up approximately 0.58%. The sequenced sample consisted of PBMCs. These receptors were collected from a man at least 80 years old with head and neck cancer.

V is TRBV30 and J is TRBJ1-3, with D perhaps TRBD1 (5 bases). Between the trimmed V and J ends, which lost 3 bases and 0 bases, there was a span of 12 bases. The V gene's germline CDR1 is GTSNPN and CDR2 SVGIG (reference sequence). The CDR3 has 15 residues. CDR3: CAWSQQEFSGNTIYF. The CDR3 nucleotides are TGTGCCTGGAGCCAACAGGAATTCTCTGGAAACACCATATATTTT.

This rearrangement joins TRBV10-1 to TRBJ2-1, with TRBD2 matching 7 bases. The trim removed 5 bases at V and 7 bases at J, leaving 14 bases unmatched. This CDR3 has 16 amino acids. Germline loops: CDR1 WNHNN, CDR2 SYGVQD (reference sequence). The CDR3 region is CASSSRASGVLNEQFF. The CDR3 DNA sequence: TGCGCCAGCAGTTCTCGGGCTAGCGGAGTTCTAAATGAGCAGTTCTTC.

J is TRBJ1-1 and V is TRBV5-1; the D gene is possibly TRBD1 (6 bases). The V end was cut by 2 bases, the J end by 10 bases, with 21 bases between. CDR1 and CDR2 from the germline V gene are SGHRS and YFSETQ. CDR3 length: 15 residues. The CDR3: CASSLTGTNRDGAFF. The CDR3 coding sequence is TGCGCCAGCAGCTTAACGGGGACAAATCGGGACGGAGCTTTCTTT.

The chain employs TRBV5-5 and TRBJ1-4; 7 bases match TRBD1. The CDR3 totals 16 residues. V lost 3 bases, J lost 8 bases, and 13 bases stayed unmatched. In germline, CDR1 is SGHKS, CDR2 YYEKEE (reference sequence). The CDR3 region has the DNA TGTGCCAGCAGCTACCAGGGGACAGTATTCTGGGAAAAACTGTTTTTT. Translated: CASSYQGTVFWEKLFF.

V gene TRBV10-1 combines with J gene TRBJ2-1; no definite D call. Germline values: CDR1 WNHNN, CDR2 SYGVQD (reference sequence). The CDR3 covers 13 residues. V was clipped by 5 bases and J by 4 bases, with 9 bases between them. For the CDR3, the DNA is TGCGCCAGCAGTACTGGAAATTACAATGAGCAGTTCTTC. Amino acids: CASSTGNYNEQFF.

This sequence joins TRBV5-8 and TRBJ2-5; D tentatively fits TRBD1 or TRBD2 (6 bases each). Germline CDR1 reads SGHTS; CDR2 reads YDEGEE. V was clipped by 10 bases and J by 6 bases, with 19 bases between them. The CDR3 runs to 13 residues. CDR3 in DNA: TGTGCCGGACTTGGTGGGGGGCAGAAGACCCAGTACTTC. Amino acid sequence: CAGLGGGQKTQYF.

This clone appeared a single time. V gene TRBV2 combines with J gene TRBJ2-7; TRBD2 matches 10 bases. This CDR3 contains 13 residues. The germline CDR1 and CDR2 sequences are SNHLY and FYNNEI. J was trimmed by 2 bases and V by 9 bases; bases with no gene match: 4. CDR3 sequence reads: CARRLAGTYEQYF. The CDR3 nucleotides read TGTGCCAGGAGACTAGCGGGCACCTACGAGCAGTACTTC.

The J gene is TRBJ2-7, the V gene TRBV15, with D possibly TRBD2 on 5 matching bases. The CDR3 length is 15 residues. Per germline, CDR1 LNHNV and CDR2 YYDKDF (reference sequence). V was shortened by 0 bases and J by 7 bases, with 16 bases between the two germline ends. CDR3 residues: CATSREGGNLWEQYF. CDR3 coding DNA: TGTGCCACCAGCAGAGAAGGAGGAAATCTTTGGGAGCAGTACTTC. Full variable domain (remainder filled in from reference TRBV15 and TRBJ2-7): DAMVIQNPRYQVTQFGKPVTLSCSQTLNHNVMYWYQQKSSQAPKLLFHYYDKDFNNEADTPDNFQSRRPNTSFCFLDIRSPGLGDTAMYLCATSREGGNLWEQYFGPGTRLTVT.

The chain links TRBV7-2 to TRBJ2-5; D unresolved. V was shortened by 3 bases and J by 4 bases, with 6 bases between the two germline ends. CDR1 and CDR2 (germline): SGHTA, FQGNSA. CDR3 length: 12 residues. This chain's CDR3 is CASSFRGETQYF. DNA for the CDR3: TGTGCCAGCAGCTTCAGAGGAGAGACCCAGTACTTC.

The CDR3, as DNA: TGTGCCAGCAGTTTGTACAGGGTCCACGAGCAGTACTTC. Amino acids: CASSLYRVHEQYF. J is TRBJ2-7 and V is TRBV28; TRBD1 might be the D (6 bases). V was shortened by 3 bases and J by 5 bases, with 11 bases between the two germline ends. CDR1 and CDR2 from the germline V gene are MDHEN and SYDVKM. This CDR3 is built from 13 residues.

The chain combines TRBV4-1 with TRBJ1-5; no firm D call. Looked up from germline, CDR1 is MGHRA and CDR2 is YSYEKL. The V end was cut by 1 base, the J end by 5 bases, with 3 bases between. The CDR3 has 12 amino acids. DNA for the CDR3: TGCGCCAGCAGCCAAGGGGATCAGCCCCAGCATTTT. It translates to CASSQGDQPQHF.

This rearrangement joins TRBV5-8 to TRBJ2-1, with TRBD2 matching over 8 bases. This CDR3 is 13 amino acids long. Germline values: CDR1 SGHTS, CDR2 YDEGEE. V shed 1 base and J 13 bases; nucleotides not matched to a gene: 7. CDR3 sequence (DNA): TGTGCCAGCAGCTTGCCGCTGGCGGGGGGCCAGTTCTTC. Amino acids: CASSLPLAGGQFF.

The chain joins TRBV2 to TRBJ2-3; D is unresolved. Deletions cut 6 bases from V and 0 bases from J, with 7 bases between. This CDR3 contains 13 residues. Germline V gives CDR1 SNHLY, CDR2 FYNNEI. In nucleotides, the CDR3 is TGTGCCAGCAGACTATTAAGCACAGATACGCAGTATTTT. Amino acid sequence: CASRLLSTDTQYF.

This clone was seen only once. The chain carries TRBV6-5 and TRBJ1-5; D is undetermined. CDR1 MNHEY and CDR2 SVGAGI come from the germline V gene. Trimming cost V 8 bases and J 4 bases, with 15 bases left between them. CDR3 length equals 14 residues. The CDR3: CASGGGFLNQPQHF. In DNA, the CDR3 is TGTGCCAGCGGCGGCGGGTTTTTAAATCAGCCCCAGCATTTT.

The rearrangement joins TRBV20-1 to TRBJ1-6; D call uncertain. Trimming cost V 7 bases and J 7 bases, with 8 bases left between them. CDR3 length equals 11 residues. The germline V gene encodes CDR1 DFQATT and CDR2 SNEGSKA (reference sequence). The CDR3 coding sequence is TGCAGTGTTGGGCCCAATTCACCCCTCCACTTT. Protein sequence: CSVGPNSPLHF.

The CDR3 spells CSARQLNGYTF. As DNA, the CDR3 is TGCAGTGCTAGGCAGCTAAATGGCTACACCTTC. V and J are TRBV20-1 and TRBJ1-2; no clear D. The V and J ends lost 3 bases and 6 bases respectively, with 8 bases between them. The germline V gene encodes CDR1 DFQATT and CDR2 SNEGSKA (reference sequence). This CDR3 is 11 amino acids long.

The rearrangement uses TRBV7-9 and TRBJ1-4, with 10 nucleotides matching TRBD1. The CDR3 is 15 residues long. Per the germline V gene, CDR1 is SEHNR and CDR2 is FQNEAQ (reference sequence). V gave up 5 bases and J gave up 7 bases; unmatched junction bases: 7. The CDR3 is CASSHYGTGAEKLFF. CDR3 bases: TGTGCCAGCAGCCATTATGGGACAGGGGCTGAAAAACTGTTTTTT.

The rearrangement joins TRBV7-9 to TRBJ2-1, with 9 bases aligning to TRBD2. J gave up 9 bases and V 6 bases, and 15 bases lay outside the gene matches. Germline V CDR1 and CDR2: SEHNR, FQNEAQ (reference sequence). The CDR3 runs to 16 residues. The CDR3 is CASSRRVGSGRVEQFF. The CDR3 region has the DNA TGTGCCAGCAGTCGGAGAGTGGGTAGCGGGAGAGTTGAGCAGTTCTTC.

V is TRBV5-1 and J is TRBJ2-1; TRBD2 aligns across 13 bases. CDR1 is SGHRS and CDR2 is YFSETQ in the germline V gene. This CDR3 contains 17 residues. Unmatched junction bases numbered 9, after V lost 0 bases and J lost 9 bases. CDR3 DNA sequence: TGCGCCAGCAGCTTGGTAGTACTAGCGGGAGGGCTTGGTGAGCAGTTCTTC. The encoded protein is CASSLVVLAGGLGEQFF.

The gene calls are TRBV5-5 and TRBJ2-3, with D hard to call. The CDR3 contains 12 residues. The germline V gene has CDR1 SGHKS and CDR2 YYEKEE (reference sequence). V lost 5 bases and J lost 6, with 10 bases in between. CDR3 amino acids: CASSPTRDTQYF. CDR3 coding DNA: TGTGCCAGCAGTCCTACGAGGGATACGCAGTATTTT.

In nucleotides, the CDR3 is TGTGCCAGCAGTCGACAGGGAAACGAAAAACTGTTTTTT. This translates into CASSRQGNEKLFF. The rearrangement joins TRBV5-4 to TRBJ1-4, with 7 bases that match TRBD1. This CDR3 spans 13 amino acids. Unmatched junction bases numbered 6, after V lost 5 bases and J lost 8 bases. Germline-derived CDR1 and CDR2 are SGHNT and YYREEE (reference sequence).

The chain carries TRBV7-9 and TRBJ1-2; D uncertain. This CDR3 is 12 amino acids long. From germline, CDR1 is SEHNR and CDR2 FQNEAQ (reference sequence). With 5 bases removed from V and 2 bases from J, the gap between germline ends came to 6 bases. Here the CDR3 reads CASSPRNYGYTF. The CDR3 DNA follows: TGTGCCAGCAGCCCTCGAAACTATGGCTACACCTTC.

The CDR3 nucleotides are TGCGCCAGCAGCTTGAGCAGCTACAATGAGCAGTTCTTC. Its translation: CASSLSSYNEQFF. The chain joins TRBV5-1 to TRBJ2-1; no reliable D call. The V and J ends lost 1 base and 3 bases respectively, with 5 bases between them. The germline V gene has CDR1 SGHRS and CDR2 YFSETQ. This CDR3 has 13 residues.

This chain uses TRBV6-5 with TRBJ2-7, with 7 nucleotides matching TRBD1. The V segment lost 7 bases and the J segment 2 bases; nucleotides outside the gene matches: 5. This CDR3 comprises 13 residues. The germline V gene encodes CDR1 MNHEY and CDR2 SVGAGI. The CDR3 DNA is TGTGCCAGCATCAGGGGGTCGACCTACGAGCAGTACTTC. Protein: CASIRGSTYEQYF.

The chain is built from TRBV7-9 and TRBJ2-7; weak D call: TRBD1 (5 bases). This CDR3 region has 15 residues. V gave up 1 base and J gave up 2 bases, with 12 bases separating them. Germline values: CDR1 SEHNR, CDR2 FQNEAQ (reference sequence). The CDR3 nucleotides read TGTGCCAGCAGCTTAGTAGGGGTTTCAACCTACGAGCAGTACTTC. Translating gives CASSLVGVSTYEQYF. The variable domain in full, with the rest retrieved from reference TRBV7-9 and TRBJ2-7, is DTGVSQNPRHKITKRGQNVTFRCDPISEHNRLYWYRQTLGQGPEFLTYFQNEAQLEKSRLLSDRFSAERPKGSFSTLEIQRTEQGDSAMYLCASSLVGVSTYEQYFGPGTRLTVT.

The chain links TRBV10-3 to TRBJ1-3; D is unclear. CDR1 and CDR2 (germline): ENHRY, SYGVKD. V lost 8 bases, J lost 0 bases, and 8 bases lay in between. The CDR3 covers 13 residues. CDR3 region: CAIGQNSGNTIYF. CDR3 nucleotide sequence: TGTGCCATCGGGCAAAACTCTGGAAACACCATATATTTT.

The chain couples TRBV5-5 to TRBJ1-5; 7 bases agree with TRBD1. The CDR3 consists of 15 residues. Trimming at V came to 3 bases and at J to 4 bases, leaving 7 bases not matched to a gene. Per the germline V gene, CDR1 is SGHKS and CDR2 is YYEKEE (reference sequence). CDR3 loop: CASSWGGQKNQPQHF. In nucleotides, the CDR3 is TGTGCCAGCAGCTGGGGGGGACAGAAGAATCAGCCCCAGCATTTT.

The chain carries TRBV30 and TRBJ1-5; 8 positions agree with TRBD1. The CDR3 is 13 residues long. Germline V gene sequence: CDR1 GTSNPN, CDR2 SVGIG (reference sequence). Trimming took 5 bases from V and 3 from J; bases not matched to a gene: 3. CDR3 residues: CAWGTGPNQPQHF. CDR3 DNA sequence: TGTGCCTGGGGGACAGGCCCCAATCAGCCCCAGCATTTT. The full variable domain, completed using reference TRBV30 and TRBJ1-5, is SQTIHQWPATLVQPVGSPLSLECTVEGTSNPNLYWYRQAAGRGLQLLFYSVGIGQISSEVPQNLSASRPQDRQFILSSKKLLLSDSGFYLCAWGTGPNQPQHFGDGTRLSIL.

The V and J genes are TRBV2 and TRBJ1-5, with 8 bases that match TRBD1. This CDR3 spans 15 amino acids. Germline CDR1 reads SNHLY; CDR2 reads FYNNEI. V shed 3 bases and J 2 bases; nucleotides not matched to a gene: 3. DNA for the CDR3: TGTGCCAGCAGTGATGGGGACAGGCGCAATCAGCCCCAGCATTTT. Translation gives CASSDGDRRNQPQHF.

In DNA form, the CDR3 reads TGTGCCAGCAGTTTAACGGGGTGGAACACCGGGGAGCTGTTTTTT. It codes for CASSLTGWNTGELFF. V is TRBV27 and J is TRBJ2-2, with D possibly matching TRBD2 (5 bases). From germline, CDR1 is MNHEY and CDR2 SMNVEV (reference sequence). V lost 2 bases and J 1 base, leaving 8 bases between the germline ends. The CDR3 spans 15 residues.

The genes are TRBV3-1 (or the pseudogene TRBV3-2) and TRBJ1-1, with D maybe TRBD1 (5 bases). Germline V gene lookup returns CDR1 LGHDT and CDR2 YNNKEL (reference sequence). CDR3 size: 15 residues. Trimming pared 4 bases from V and 4 bases from J, leaving 16 bases between. The CDR3 protein is CASSRTSGGGTEAFF. Written as DNA, the CDR3 is TGTGCCAGCAGCCGGACCTCCGGGGGGGGCACTGAAGCTTTCTTT.

V gene TRBV5-1 combines with J gene TRBJ1-1, with TRBD1 matching 11 bases. The V gene end was trimmed by 3 bases and the J gene end by 5 bases; junction bases not matched to a gene: 3. The CDR3 runs 14 residues. Looked up from germline, CDR1 is SGHRS and CDR2 is YFSETQ. The CDR3 loop is CASSSGQGETEAFF. In DNA, the CDR3 is TGCGCCAGCAGCTCGGGACAGGGGGAGACTGAAGCTTTCTTT.